This record covers a single TCR beta chain. This entry comes from a study of blood T cell repertoires in COVID-19. On the study more broadly: There were acute and convalescent COVID-19 samples, and they came from the United States, Italy and Spain.

The Seattle patients, enrolled during active infection, were followed longitudinally. The table came from immunoSEQ multiplex PCR; TCRdb's copy has only in-frame clones and leaves some out. Among 150,000 to 200,000 clones listed, 92% were seen once. The CDR3 has 15 amino acids. Trimming took 0 bases from V and 7 from J, leaving 15 bases between them. CDR1 is ENHRY and CDR2 is SYGVKD in the germline V gene. The receptor comes from a man aged 25-45 years with COVID-19, enrolled during active disease. Material for sequencing was peripheral blood. V and J are TRBV10-3 and TRBJ2-5; D possibly corresponds to TRBD2 (5 bases). This CDR3 reads CAISESGSLLWTQYF. The CDR3 DNA reads as TGTGCCATCAGTGAGTCGGGGAGCCTCCTATGGACCCAGTACTTC.